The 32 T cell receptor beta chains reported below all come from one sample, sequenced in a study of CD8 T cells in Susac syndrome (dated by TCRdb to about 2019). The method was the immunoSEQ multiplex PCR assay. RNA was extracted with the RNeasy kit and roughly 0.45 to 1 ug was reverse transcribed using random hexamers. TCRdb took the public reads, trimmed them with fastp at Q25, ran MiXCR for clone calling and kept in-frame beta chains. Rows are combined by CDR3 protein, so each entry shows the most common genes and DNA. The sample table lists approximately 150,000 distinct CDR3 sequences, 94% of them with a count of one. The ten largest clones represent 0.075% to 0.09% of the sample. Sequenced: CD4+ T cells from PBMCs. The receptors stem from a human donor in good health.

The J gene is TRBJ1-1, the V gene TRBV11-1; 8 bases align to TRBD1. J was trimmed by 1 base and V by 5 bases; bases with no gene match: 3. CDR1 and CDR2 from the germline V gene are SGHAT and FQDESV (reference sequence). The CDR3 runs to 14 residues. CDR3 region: CASSQGQGNTEAFF. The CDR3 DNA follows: TGTGCCAGCAGCCAAGGACAGGGGAACACTGAAGCTTTCTTT.

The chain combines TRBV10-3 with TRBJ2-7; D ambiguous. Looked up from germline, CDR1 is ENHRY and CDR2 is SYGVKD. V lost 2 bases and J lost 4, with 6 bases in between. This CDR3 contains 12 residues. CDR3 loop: CAISERQYEQYF. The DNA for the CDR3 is TGTGCCATCAGTGAGAGGCAGTACGAGCAGTACTTC.

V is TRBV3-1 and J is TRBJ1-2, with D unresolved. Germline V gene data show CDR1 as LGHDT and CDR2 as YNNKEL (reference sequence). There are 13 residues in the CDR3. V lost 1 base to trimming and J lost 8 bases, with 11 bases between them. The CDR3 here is CASSQVRGAGYTF. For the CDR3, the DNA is TGTGCCAGCAGCCAAGTTCGGGGTGCGGGCTACACCTTC.

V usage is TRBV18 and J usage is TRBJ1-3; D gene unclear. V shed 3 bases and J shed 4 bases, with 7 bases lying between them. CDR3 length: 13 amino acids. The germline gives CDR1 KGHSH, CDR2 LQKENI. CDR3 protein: CASSPANGNTIYF. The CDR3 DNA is TGTGCCAGCTCACCTGCCAACGGAAACACCATATATTTT.

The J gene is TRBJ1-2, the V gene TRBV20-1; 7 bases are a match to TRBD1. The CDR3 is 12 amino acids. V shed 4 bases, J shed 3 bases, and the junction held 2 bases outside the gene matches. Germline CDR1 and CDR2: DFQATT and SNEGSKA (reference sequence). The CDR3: CSATGGDYGYTF. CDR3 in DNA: TGCAGTGCTACAGGGGGAGACTATGGCTACACCTTC.

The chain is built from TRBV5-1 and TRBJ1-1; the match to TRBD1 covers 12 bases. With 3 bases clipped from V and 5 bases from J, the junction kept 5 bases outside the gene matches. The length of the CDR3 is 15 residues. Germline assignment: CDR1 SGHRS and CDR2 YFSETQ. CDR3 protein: CASSSGDRGRTEAFF. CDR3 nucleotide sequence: TGCGCCAGCAGCTCGGGGGACAGGGGGCGGACTGAAGCTTTCTTT.

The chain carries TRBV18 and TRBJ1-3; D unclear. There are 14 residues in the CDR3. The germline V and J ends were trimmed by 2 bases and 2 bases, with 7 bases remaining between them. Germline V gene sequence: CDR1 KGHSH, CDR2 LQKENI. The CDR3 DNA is TGTGCCAGCTCACCAGAGGCCCCTGGAAACACCATATATTTT. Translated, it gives CASSPEAPGNTIYF.

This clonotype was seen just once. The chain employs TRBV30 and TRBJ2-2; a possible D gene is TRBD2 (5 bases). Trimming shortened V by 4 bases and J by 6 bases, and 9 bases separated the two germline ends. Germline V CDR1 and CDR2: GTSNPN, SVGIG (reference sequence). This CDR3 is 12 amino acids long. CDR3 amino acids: CAWKLGPGELFF. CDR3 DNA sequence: TGTGCCTGGAAACTAGGTCCCGGGGAGCTGTTTTTT.

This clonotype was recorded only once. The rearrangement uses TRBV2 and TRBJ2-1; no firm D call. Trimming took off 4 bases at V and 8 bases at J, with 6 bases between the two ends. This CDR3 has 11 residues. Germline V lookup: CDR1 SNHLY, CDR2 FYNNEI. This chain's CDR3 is CASSGEDEQFF. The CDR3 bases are TGTGCCAGCAGTGGTGAGGATGAGCAGTTCTTC.

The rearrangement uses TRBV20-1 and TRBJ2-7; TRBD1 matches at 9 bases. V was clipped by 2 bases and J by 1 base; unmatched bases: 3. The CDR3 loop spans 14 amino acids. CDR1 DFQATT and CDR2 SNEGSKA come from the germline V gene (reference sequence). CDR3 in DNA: TGCAGTGCTAGAACGGACAGGGGATCCTACGAGCAGTACTTC. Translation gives CSARTDRGSYEQYF.

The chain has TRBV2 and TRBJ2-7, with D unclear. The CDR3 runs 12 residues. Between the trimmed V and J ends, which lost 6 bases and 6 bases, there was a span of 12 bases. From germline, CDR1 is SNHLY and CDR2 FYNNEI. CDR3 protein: CASRGYNSEQYF. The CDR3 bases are TGTGCCAGCAGGGGTTACAACAGCGAGCAGTACTTC.

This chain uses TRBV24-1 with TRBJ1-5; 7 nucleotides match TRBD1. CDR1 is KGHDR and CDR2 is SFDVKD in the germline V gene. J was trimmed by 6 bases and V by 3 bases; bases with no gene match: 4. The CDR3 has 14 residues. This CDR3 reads CATSDPRTGQPQHF. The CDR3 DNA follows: TGTGCCACCAGTGATCCTAGGACAGGTCAGCCCCAGCATTTT.

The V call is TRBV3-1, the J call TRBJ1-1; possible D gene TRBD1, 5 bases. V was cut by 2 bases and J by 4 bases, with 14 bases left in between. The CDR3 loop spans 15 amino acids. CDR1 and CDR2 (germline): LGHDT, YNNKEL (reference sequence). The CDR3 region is CASSQRGTAVTEAFF. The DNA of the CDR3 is TGTGCCAGCAGCCAACGGGGGACGGCAGTCACTGAAGCTTTCTTT.

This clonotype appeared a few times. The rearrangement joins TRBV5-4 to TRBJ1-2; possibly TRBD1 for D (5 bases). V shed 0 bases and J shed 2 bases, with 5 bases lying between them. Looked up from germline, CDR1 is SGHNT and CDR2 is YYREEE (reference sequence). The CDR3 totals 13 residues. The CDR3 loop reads CASSLDRNYGYTF. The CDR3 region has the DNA TGTGCCAGCAGCTTGGACAGGAACTATGGCTACACCTTC.

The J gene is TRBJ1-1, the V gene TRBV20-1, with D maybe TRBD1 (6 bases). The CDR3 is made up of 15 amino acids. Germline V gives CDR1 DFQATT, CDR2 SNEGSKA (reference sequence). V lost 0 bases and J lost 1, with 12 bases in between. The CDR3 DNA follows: TGCAGTGCTAGAGATCCGGGGGCCCGGAACACTGAAGCTTTCTTT. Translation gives CSARDPGARNTEAFF.

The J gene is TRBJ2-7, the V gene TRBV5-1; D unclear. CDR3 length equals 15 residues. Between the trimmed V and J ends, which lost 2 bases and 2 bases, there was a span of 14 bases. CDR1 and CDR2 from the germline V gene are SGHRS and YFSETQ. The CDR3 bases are TGCGCCAGCAGCTTTTTCCCATTCTCTACCTACGAGCAGTACTTC. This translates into CASSFFPFSTYEQYF.

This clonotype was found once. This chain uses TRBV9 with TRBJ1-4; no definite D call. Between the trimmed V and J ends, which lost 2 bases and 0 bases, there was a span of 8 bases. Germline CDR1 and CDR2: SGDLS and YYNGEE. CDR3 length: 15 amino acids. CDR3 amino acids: CASSVNTATNEKLFF. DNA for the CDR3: TGTGCCAGCAGCGTGAACACAGCAACTAATGAAAAACTGTTTTTT.

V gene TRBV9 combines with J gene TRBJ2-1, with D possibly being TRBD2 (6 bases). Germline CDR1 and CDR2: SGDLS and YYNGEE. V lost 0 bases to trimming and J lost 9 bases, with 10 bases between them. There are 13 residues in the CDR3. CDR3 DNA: TGTGCCAGCAGCGTAGATTGGGGAGGTGAGCAGTTCTTC. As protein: CASSVDWGGEQFF.

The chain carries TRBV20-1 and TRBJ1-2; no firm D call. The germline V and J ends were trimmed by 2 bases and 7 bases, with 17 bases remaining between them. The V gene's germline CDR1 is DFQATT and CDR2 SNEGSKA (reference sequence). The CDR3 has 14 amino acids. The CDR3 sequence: CSARIVGVSSGYTF. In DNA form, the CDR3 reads TGCAGTGCTAGAATCGTCGGGGTTTCGTCTGGCTACACCTTC.

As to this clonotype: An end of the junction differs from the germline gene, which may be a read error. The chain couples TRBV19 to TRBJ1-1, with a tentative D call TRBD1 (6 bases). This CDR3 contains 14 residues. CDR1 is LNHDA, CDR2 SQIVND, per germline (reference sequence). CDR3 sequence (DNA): TGTGCAAGTAGAAAAGATGGGGGCGGCACTGAAGCTTTCTTT. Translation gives CASRKDGGGTEAFF.

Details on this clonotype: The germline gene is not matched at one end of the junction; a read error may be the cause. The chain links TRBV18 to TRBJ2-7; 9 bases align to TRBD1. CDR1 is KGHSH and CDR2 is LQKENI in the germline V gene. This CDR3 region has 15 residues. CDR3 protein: CASSPEGTGRYEQCF. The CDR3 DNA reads TGTGCCAGCTCACCGGAAGGGACAGGGAGATACGAGCAGTGCTTC.

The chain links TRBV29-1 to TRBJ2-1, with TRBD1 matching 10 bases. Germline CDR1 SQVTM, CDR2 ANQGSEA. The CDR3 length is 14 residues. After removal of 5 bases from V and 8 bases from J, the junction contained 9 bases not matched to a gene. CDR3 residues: CSVRSGTGEYEQFF. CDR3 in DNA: TGCAGCGTTAGGAGTGGGACAGGGGAATATGAGCAGTTCTTC.

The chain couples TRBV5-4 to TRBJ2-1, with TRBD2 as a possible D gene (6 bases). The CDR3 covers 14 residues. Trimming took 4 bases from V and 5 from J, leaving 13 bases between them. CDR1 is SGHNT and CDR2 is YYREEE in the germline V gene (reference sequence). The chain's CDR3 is CASSGDLMDNEQFF. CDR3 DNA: TGTGCCAGCAGCGGGGACTTGATGGACAATGAGCAGTTCTTC.

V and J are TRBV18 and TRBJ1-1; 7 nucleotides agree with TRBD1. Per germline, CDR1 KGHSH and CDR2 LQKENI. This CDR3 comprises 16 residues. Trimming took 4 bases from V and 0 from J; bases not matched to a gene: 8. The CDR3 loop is CASSQKRDSMNTEAFF. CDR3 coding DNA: TGTGCCAGCTCACAGAAAAGGGACAGCATGAACACTGAAGCTTTCTTT.

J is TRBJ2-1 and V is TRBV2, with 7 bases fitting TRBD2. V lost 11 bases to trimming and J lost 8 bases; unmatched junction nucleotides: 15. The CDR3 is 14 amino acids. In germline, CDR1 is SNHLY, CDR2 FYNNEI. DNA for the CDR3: TGTGCCGACCGTGCCGGCGGGAGTCTAGATGAGCAGTTCTTC. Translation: CADRAGGSLDEQFF.

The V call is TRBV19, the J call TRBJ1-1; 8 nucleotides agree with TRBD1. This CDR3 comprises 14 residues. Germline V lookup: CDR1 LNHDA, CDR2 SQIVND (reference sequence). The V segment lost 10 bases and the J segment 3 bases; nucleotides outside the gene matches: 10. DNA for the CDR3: TGTGCCACCCGACAGGGGACGAGGGACACTGAAGCTTTCTTT. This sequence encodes CATRQGTRDTEAFF.

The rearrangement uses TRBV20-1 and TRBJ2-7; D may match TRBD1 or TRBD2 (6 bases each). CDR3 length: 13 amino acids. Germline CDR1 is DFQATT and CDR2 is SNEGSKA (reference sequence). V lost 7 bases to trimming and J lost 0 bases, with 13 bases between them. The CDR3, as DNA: TGCAGTGGCTTAACGGGGGCCTCCTACGAGCAGTACTTC. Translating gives CSGLTGASYEQYF.

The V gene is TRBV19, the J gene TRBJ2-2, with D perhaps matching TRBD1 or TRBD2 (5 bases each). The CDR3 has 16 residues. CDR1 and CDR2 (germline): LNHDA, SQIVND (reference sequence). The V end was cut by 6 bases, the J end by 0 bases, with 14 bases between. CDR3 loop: CASSLWGRSNTGELFF. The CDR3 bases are TGTGCCAGTAGCCTTTGGGGGAGATCGAACACCGGGGAGCTGTTTTTT.

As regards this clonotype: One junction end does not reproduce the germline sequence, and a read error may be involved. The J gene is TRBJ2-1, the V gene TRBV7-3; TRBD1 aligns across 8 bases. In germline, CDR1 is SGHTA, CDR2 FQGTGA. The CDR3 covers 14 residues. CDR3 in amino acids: CASSSGQGYSEQFF. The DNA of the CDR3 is TGTGCCAGCAGTTCCGGACAGGGATACAGTGAGCAGTTCTTC.

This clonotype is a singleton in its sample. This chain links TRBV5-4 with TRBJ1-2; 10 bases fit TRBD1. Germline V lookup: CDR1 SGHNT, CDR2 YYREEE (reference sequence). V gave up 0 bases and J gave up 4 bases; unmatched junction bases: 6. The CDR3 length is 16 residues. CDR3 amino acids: CASSLGGQGVTYGYTF. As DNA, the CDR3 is TGTGCCAGCAGCTTGGGAGGACAGGGGGTCACCTATGGCTACACCTTC.

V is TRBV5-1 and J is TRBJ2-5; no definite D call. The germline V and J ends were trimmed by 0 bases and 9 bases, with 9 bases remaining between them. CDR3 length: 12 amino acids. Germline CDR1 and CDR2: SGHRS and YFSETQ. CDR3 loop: CASSLVETPQYF. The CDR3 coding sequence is TGCGCCAGCAGCTTGGTGGAAACGCCCCAGTACTTC.

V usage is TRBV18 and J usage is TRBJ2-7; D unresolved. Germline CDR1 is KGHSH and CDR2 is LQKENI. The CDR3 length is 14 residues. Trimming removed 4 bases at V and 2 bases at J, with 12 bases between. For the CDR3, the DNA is TGTGCCAGCTCACTCAAGAGTGGGGCCTACGAGCAGTACTTC. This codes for CASSLKSGAYEQYF.